This TCR beta chain was obtained from a study of T cells in tumors and immune-related adverse events. The protocol was immunoSEQ multiplex PCR, while the TCRdb copy is restricted to in-frame clones and leaves out a portion. The data show a few thousand clones, around 80% seen once. V was cut by 2 bases and J by 5 bases, with 6 bases left in between. The germline gives CDR1 MGHRA, CDR2 YSYEKL. The CDR3 consists of 13 residues. The rearrangement links TRBV4-1 to TRBJ2-2; no clear D. This clonotype was obtained from a female donor with metastatic renal cell carcinoma. Here the sequenced sample was skin tissue, taken from a patient treated with anti-PD-1 therapy. The CDR3 bases are TGCGCCAGCAGCCAAACCCTTACCGGGGAGCTGTTTTTT. This encodes CASSQTLTGELFF.